This is a list of T cell receptor beta chains from one sample in a study of blood T cell repertoires in COVID-19. This table comes from immunoSEQ multiplex PCR, and its TCRdb copy is limited to in-frame clones, with some not included. This table has almost 350,000 clones, approximately 89% appearing once. Sequencing used peripheral blood. The receptors shown here come from a woman aged 55-69 years with COVID-19, enrolled during active disease. Each CDR3 is given with its conserved first and last residue. Each record gives: J gene, V gene, D gene, clone size, CDR3 protein, CDR3 DNA. D genes are given only for firm matches. The listing skips clone size in some rows; elsewhere it reads once, few, many or a size class.

>TRBJ1-1|TRBV18|-|-
CASSPQMNTEAFF
TGTGCCAGCTCACCCCAAATGAACACTGAAGCTTTCTTT
>TRBJ2-2|TRBV4-1|-|-
CASSQGLGKIATGELFF
TGCGCCAGCAGCCAGGGGCTAGGGAAGATTGCGACCGGGGAGCTGTTTTTT
>TRBJ1-5|TRBV6-1|-|-
CASSEGGIPPRF
TGTGCCAGCAGTGAAGGCGGAATTCCGCCGCGTTTT
>TRBJ1-6|TRBV5-1|TRBD1|-
CASSLGEGAPDSPLHF
TGCGCCAGCAGCTTGGGTGAGGGGGCGCCGGATTCACCCCTCCACTTT
>TRBJ1-1|TRBV20-1|-|-
CSASNQINTEAFF
TGCAGTGCTAGTAATCAGATAAACACTGAAGCTTTCTTT
>TRBJ2-7|TRBV9|-|once
CASSVSAGAFYEQYF
TGTGCCAGCAGCGTATCGGCAGGGGCCTTCTACGAGCAGTACTTC
>TRBJ1-3|TRBV2|-|-
CASSEQGSGNTIYF
TGTGCCAGCAGCGAACAGGGCTCTGGAAACACCATATATTTT
>TRBJ1-2|TRBV7-9|-|-
CASSLEVPVGYTF
TGTGCCAGCAGCTTAGAAGTTCCAGTTGGCTACACCTTC
>TRBJ2-7|TRBV19|-|-
CASSISASGSYEQYF
TGTGCCAGTAGTATATCAGCGTCGGGATCCTACGAGCAGTACTTC
>TRBJ1-2|TRBV28|-|-
CASSPKAYGYTF
TGTGCCAGCAGCCCTAAAGCTTATGGCTACACCTTC
>TRBJ2-7|TRBV15|TRBD2|-
CATGAGGPYEQYF
TGTGCCACCGGGGCGGGGGGGCCCTACGAGCAGTACTTC
>TRBJ2-1|TRBV18|-|-
CASSPPSYNEQFF
TGTGCCAGCTCACCACCGAGCTACAATGAGCAGTTCTTC
>TRBJ1-1|TRBV7-3|-|-
CASSDARDFQKAFF
TGTGCCAGCAGCGATGCCCGGGACTTCCAAAAAGCTTTCTTT
>TRBJ1-1|TRBV28|-|-
CASSPPGTPHAKF
TGTGCCAGCAGTCCCCCCGGGACACCCCACGCCAAATTT
>TRBJ2-6|TRBV5-1|TRBD1|-
CASSLAGQGPSGANVLTF
TGCGCCAGCAGCTTGGCGGGACAGGGGCCCTCTGGGGCCAACGTCCTGACTTTC
>TRBJ1-1|TRBV4-1|-|once
CASSQRGQSTEAFF
TGCGCCAGCAGCCAGCGCGGGCAAAGCACTGAAGCTTTCTTT
>TRBJ1-1|TRBV6-5|TRBD1|-
CASSSPGTGPRTEAFF
TGTGCCAGCAGTTCACCCGGGACAGGGCCTCGCACTGAAGCTTTCTTT
>TRBJ1-1|TRBV28|-|-
CASSPSLGGGTEAFF
TGTGCCAGCAGTCCCTCCTTGGGGGGGGGCACTGAAGCTTTCTTT
>TRBJ1-3|TRBV5-4|-|-
CASSYYGQSGNTIYF
TGTGCCAGCAGCTACTATGGACAATCTGGAAACACCATATATTTT
>TRBJ2-7|TRBV5-1|-|-
CASSQRTEAYEQYF
TGCGCCAGCAGCCAGAGGACAGAAGCCTACGAGCAGTACTTC
>TRBJ1-2|TRBV20-1|-|-
CSAPEVYGYTF
TGCAGTGCCCCAGAGGTCTATGGCTACACCTTC
>TRBJ2-3|TRBV5-5|-|-
CASSLFRDRNTDTQYF
TGTGCCAGCAGCTTGTTCAGAGACAGAAACACAGATACGCAGTATTTT
>TRBJ1-2|TRBV6-6|-|-
CASSATGLYGYTF
TGTGCCAGCAGTGCCACCGGACTTTATGGCTACACCTTC
>TRBJ2-7|TRBV4-2|-|-
CASSQVSLSSSIYEQYF
TGTGCCAGCAGCCAAGTTTCTCTCTCTTCGTCTATCTACGAGCAGTACTTC
>TRBJ1-1|TRBV5-1|TRBD1|-
CASSPPGQATHTEAFF
TGCGCCAGCAGCCCCCCTGGACAGGCCACGCACACTGAAGCTTTCTTT
>TRBJ1-4|TRBV7-9|TRBD1|-
CASSLATGGRTTNEKLFF
TGTGCCAGCAGCTTAGCCACAGGGGGCAGGACAACTAATGAAAAACTGTTTTTT
>TRBJ1-2|TRBV29-1|-|-
CSVGAVRGYTF
TGCAGCGTCGGAGCGGTTAGGGGCTACACCTTC
>TRBJ1-1|TRBV28|-|once
CASSLVVSRTEAFF
TGTGCCAGCAGTTTAGTCGTTTCCCGCACTGAAGCTTTCTTT
>TRBJ1-2|TRBV2|-|once
CASGVGGSNYGYTF
TGTGCCAGCGGGGTGGGAGGGTCTAACTATGGCTACACCTTC
>TRBJ2-7|TRBV5-1|TRBD2|-
CASSLPPTSGGFDEQYF
TGCGCCAGCAGCCTCCCCCCGACTAGCGGGGGCTTCGACGAGCAGTACTTC
>TRBJ2-3|TRBV12-5|-|-
CASGLWQGGADTQYF
TGTGCTAGTGGTTTGTGGCAGGGTGGTGCAGATACGCAGTATTTT
>TRBJ1-4|TRBV4-2|TRBD1|few
CASRLTGSSEKLFF
TGTGCCAGCCGGTTGACAGGGAGTAGTGAAAAACTGTTTTTT
>TRBJ1-4|TRBV18|-|-
CASQNWTNEKLFF
TGTGCCAGCCAGAATTGGACTAATGAAAAACTGTTTTTT
>TRBJ2-6|TRBV19|TRBD1|-
CATRRTGAVFSSGANVLTF
TGTGCCACCAGGCGGACAGGGGCAGTATTTAGCTCTGGGGCCAACGTCCTGACTTTC
>TRBJ1-2|TRBV14|-|-
CASSLLGVQGNQGYTF
TGTGCCAGCAGCCTCCTCGGGGTACAAGGAAATCAAGGCTACACCTTC
>TRBJ2-7|TRBV10-3|TRBD2|-
CAIREGLAGREQYF
TGTGCCATCAGGGAAGGACTAGCGGGGAGAGAGCAGTACTTC
>TRBJ1-4|TRBV28|TRBD1|-
CASIPLPGQGTTNEKLFF
TGTGCCAGCATTCCTCTACCGGGACAGGGCACAACTAATGAAAAACTGTTTTTT
>TRBJ1-2|TRBV12-3/TRBV12-4|TRBD1|-
CASSHGTGHGYTF
TGTGCCAGCAGTCACGGGACAGGGCATGGCTACACCTTC
>TRBJ1-1|TRBV14|TRBD1|-
CASSLYRDRGTEAFF
TGTGCCAGCAGCCTTTACCGCGACAGGGGCACTGAAGCTTTCTTT
>TRBJ1-1|TRBV28|TRBD1|-
CASSLSGDRGYEAFF
TGTGCCAGCAGTTTAAGCGGCGACAGGGGCTATGAAGCTTTCTTT
>TRBJ2-1|TRBV18|-|-
CASSPGLPWGDEQFF
TGTGCCAGCTCACCGGGACTCCCCTGGGGAGATGAGCAGTTCTTC
>TRBJ2-5|TRBV5-4|TRBD1|-
CASSFARGQETQYF
TGTGCCAGCAGCTTTGCCAGGGGGCAAGAGACCCAGTACTTC
>TRBJ2-3|TRBV19|TRBD2|-
CASSGRTSGVTDTQYF
TGTGCCAGTAGTGGCCGGACTAGCGGCGTCACAGATACGCAGTATTTT
>TRBJ1-6|TRBV30|-|-
CAWSPSLTGKNSPLHF
TGTGCCTGGAGTCCTTCACTTACAGGGAAAAATTCACCCCTCCACTTT
>TRBJ1-1|TRBV4-1|TRBD1|-
CASSQEGQGFYEAFF
TGCGCCAGCAGCCAAGAGGGACAGGGGTTTTATGAAGCTTTCTTT
>TRBJ2-7|TRBV6-8|-|-
CASSYSASPDEQYF
TGTGCCAGCAGTTACTCGGCTAGCCCCGACGAGCAGTACTTC
>TRBJ2-3|TRBV7-9|-|-
CASSESGSGTDTQYF
TGTGCCAGCAGCGAATCCGGGTCCGGCACAGATACGCAGTATTTT
>TRBJ2-3|TRBV24-1|TRBD2|-
CATASGATDTQYF
TGTGCCACAGCTAGCGGGGCGACAGATACGCAGTATTTT
>TRBJ1-5|TRBV6-1|TRBD1|-
CASSEVGTALAAQHF
TGTGCCAGCAGTGAAGTCGGGACAGCACTGGCGGCCCAGCATTTT
>TRBJ1-1|TRBV27|TRBD1|-
CASSSPGQGRTEAFF
TGTGCCAGCAGTTCCCCCGGACAGGGGAGGACTGAAGCTTTCTTT
>TRBJ2-3|TRBV13|TRBD1|-
CASSPRQGANTQYF
TGTGCCAGCAGCCCCCGACAGGGGGCGAATACGCAGTATTTT